These 9 T cell receptor beta chains were sequenced from one sample in a study of blood T cell repertoires in COVID-19. Generated by immunoSEQ multiplex PCR, the TCRdb table keeps only in-frame clones and is missing some. The table shows tens of thousands of clones, with less than 90% occurring only once. Specimen: peripheral blood. The source of these receptors is a man between 60 and 75 years old with active COVID-19.

V is TRBV30 and J is TRBJ2-1; 13 bases agree with TRBD2. The CDR3 totals 15 residues. Germline V CDR1 and CDR2: GTSNPN, SVGIG (reference sequence). The ends lost 5 bases at V and 7 bases at J; junction bases unmatched: 8. CDR3 nucleotide sequence: TGTGCCTGGTTACTAGCGGGGGGGGTTTGGAATGAGCAGTTCTTC. It is translated as CAWLLAGGVWNEQFF. The variable domain in full, completed from reference TRBV30 and TRBJ2-1, reads SQTIHQWPATLVQPVGSPLSLECTVEGTSNPNLYWYRQAAGRGLQLLFYSVGIGQISSEVPQNLSASRPQDRQFILSSKKLLLSDSGFYLCAWLLAGGVWNEQFFGPGTRLTVL.

In DNA, the CDR3 is TGTGCCAGCAGTTTACAGGGACAGTTTGGAAACACCATATATTTT. Translation gives CASSLQGQFGNTIYF. This chain links TRBV6-5 with TRBJ1-3; 7 nucleotides agree with TRBD1. From germline, CDR1 is MNHEY and CDR2 SVGAGI. The V gene end was trimmed by 4 bases and the J gene end by 3 bases; junction bases not matched to a gene: 6. The CDR3 runs 15 residues.

The chain has TRBV6-5 and TRBJ1-6, with D uncertain. This CDR3 is 12 amino acids long. V dropped 5 bases and J dropped 15 bases, with 14 bases sitting between them. Germline loops: CDR1 MNHEY, CDR2 SVGAGI. For the CDR3, the DNA is TGTGCCAGCAGTCCAGCAGCTGGCGGCCTCCACTTT. Protein sequence: CASSPAAGGLHF.

This clone was recorded a few times. The rearrangement joins TRBV6-5 to TRBJ1-1; no reliable D call. Between the trimmed V and J ends, which lost 2 bases and 1 base, there was a span of 8 bases. The CDR3 totals 14 residues. Germline CDR1 reads MNHEY; CDR2 reads SVGAGI. The CDR3 is CASSYARGNTEAFF. The CDR3 nucleotides read TGTGCCAGCAGTTACGCCAGAGGGAACACTGAAGCTTTCTTT.

This chain connects TRBV4-3 to TRBJ1-6, with a weak D call TRBD1 (5 bases). Germline values: CDR1 LGHNA, CDR2 YSLEER. V gave up 1 base and J gave up 4 bases, with 5 bases separating them. The CDR3 runs 14 residues. CDR3 DNA sequence: TGCGCCAGCAGCCAAGGACAGTATAATTCACCCCTCCACTTT. Translating it yields CASSQGQYNSPLHF.

This clone was counted once. This chain links TRBV9 with TRBJ2-5; 8 nucleotides align to TRBD2. Trimming took 4 bases from V and 1 from J; bases not matched to a gene: 6. The CDR3 length is 15 residues. Germline V gene lookup returns CDR1 SGDLS and CDR2 YYNGEE. CDR3 region: CASSSLAGGQETQYF. The CDR3 DNA reads as TGTGCCAGCAGCTCCTTGGCGGGAGGCCAAGAGACCCAGTACTTC.

This clone has only one observation. The chain has TRBV6-6 and TRBJ2-7; D might be TRBD2 (6 bases). V was cut by 8 bases and J by 0 bases, with 20 bases left in between. Germline V gene lookup returns CDR1 MNHNY and CDR2 SVGAGI (reference sequence). The CDR3 spans 16 residues. The DNA of the CDR3 is TGTGCCAGCTCTGGGGGGACGGCCCAATCCTCCTACGAGCAGTACTTC. Protein: CASSGGTAQSSYEQYF.

V and J are TRBV27 and TRBJ1-2; 9 bases are a match to TRBD1. With 6 bases clipped from V and 7 bases from J, the junction kept 12 bases outside the gene matches. The germline V gene has CDR1 MNHEY and CDR2 SMNVEV (reference sequence). The CDR3 totals 15 residues. DNA for the CDR3: TGTGCCAGCAGCGGGGTGACAGGGGGATTATCTGGCTACACCTTC. Its protein is CASSGVTGGLSGYTF.

This chain joins TRBV7-2 and TRBJ2-7; TRBD1 matches at 12 bases. J lost 6 bases, V lost 5 bases, and 5 bases had no gene match. CDR1 SGHTA and CDR2 FQGNSA come from the germline V gene. CDR3 length: 14 residues. This CDR3 is CASSDRDRGLEQYF. The DNA for the CDR3 is TGTGCCAGCAGCGACCGGGACAGGGGGCTCGAGCAGTACTTC.